This TCR beta chain was sequenced in a study of naive and memory T cell subsets. Study findings and constraints: The RNA method is potentially sensitive to activation and differentiation changes.

A UMI-containing oligonucleotide was joined by 3' ligation to the TCR cDNA template. Adult healthy volunteers gave 2.5 ml peripheral blood for whole-blood RNA. Four PCR rounds used nested alpha and beta constant region primers plus the SP2 primer. TCRdb re-called the 5' RACE reads with MiXCR, one entry per CDR3 protein. This table holds tens of thousands of distinct CDR3 sequences, under 10% found once. Germline assignment: CDR1 DFQATT and CDR2 SNEGSKA (reference sequence). With 4 bases clipped from V and 3 bases from J, the junction kept 11 bases outside the gene matches. CDR3 length equals 16 residues. This clonotype was observed many times. The target antigen is unknown.

This chain connects TRBV20-1 to TRBJ1-5; 8 bases are shared with TRBD1. The TCR comes from a female donor in good health. In nucleotides, the CDR3 is TGCAGTGCTATAAATCCGACAGGGGTCGCCAATCAGCCCCAGCATTTT. This translates into CSAINPTGVANQPQHF.